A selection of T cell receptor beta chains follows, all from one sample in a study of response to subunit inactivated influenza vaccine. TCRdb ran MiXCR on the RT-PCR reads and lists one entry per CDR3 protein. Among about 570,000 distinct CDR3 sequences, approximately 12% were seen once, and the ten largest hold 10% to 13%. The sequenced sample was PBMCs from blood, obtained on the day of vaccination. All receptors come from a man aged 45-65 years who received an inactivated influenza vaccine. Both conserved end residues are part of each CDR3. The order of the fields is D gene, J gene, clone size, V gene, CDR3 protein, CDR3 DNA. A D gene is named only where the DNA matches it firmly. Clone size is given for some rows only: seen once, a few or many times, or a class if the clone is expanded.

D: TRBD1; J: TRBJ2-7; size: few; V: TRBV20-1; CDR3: CSASDRGAYEQYF; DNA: TGCAGTGCTTCGGACAGGGGAGCATACGAGCAGTACTTC
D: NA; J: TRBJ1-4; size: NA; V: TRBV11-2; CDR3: CASSLTAGEGEKLFF; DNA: TGTGCCAGCAGCCTCACTGCAGGGGAGGGCGAAAAACTGTTTTTT
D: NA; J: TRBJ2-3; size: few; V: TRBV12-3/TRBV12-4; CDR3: CATRIAAHTDTQYF; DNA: TGTGCCACCCGGATAGCGGCACACACAGATACGCAGTATTTT
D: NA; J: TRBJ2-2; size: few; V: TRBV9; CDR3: CASSLRGGGNTGELFF; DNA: TGTGCCAGCAGCCTAAGGGGGGGCGGGAACACCGGGGAGCTGTTTTTT
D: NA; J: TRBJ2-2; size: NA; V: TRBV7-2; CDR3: CASSSPGQRTGELFF; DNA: TGTGCCAGCAGCTCTCCGGGACAACGGACCGGGGAGCTGTTTTTT
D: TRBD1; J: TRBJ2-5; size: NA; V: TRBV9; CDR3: CASSVWTGSQETQYF; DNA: TGTGCCAGCAGCGTATGGACAGGGTCTCAAGAGACCCAGTACTTC
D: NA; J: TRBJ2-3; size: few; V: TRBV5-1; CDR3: CASSLVPRRTDTQYF; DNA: TGCGCCAGCAGCTTGGTCCCAAGACGCACAGATACGCAGTATTTT
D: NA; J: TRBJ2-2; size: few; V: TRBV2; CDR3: CASSEAPNTGELFF; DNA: TGTGCCAGCAGTGAAGCACCAAACACCGGGGAGCTGTTTTTT
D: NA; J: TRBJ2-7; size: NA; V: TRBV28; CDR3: CASSFNPGSIYEQYF; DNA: TGTGCCAGCAGTTTTAACCCGGGATCAATCTACGAGCAGTACTTC
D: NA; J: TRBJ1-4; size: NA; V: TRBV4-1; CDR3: CASSQGRAGEKLFF; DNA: TGCGCCAGCAGCCAGGGTAGGGCTGGGGAAAAACTGTTTTTT
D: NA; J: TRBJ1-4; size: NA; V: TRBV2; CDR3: CASSEDRTNEKLFF; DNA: TGTGCCAGCAGCGAAGACAGGACAAATGAAAAACTGTTTTTT
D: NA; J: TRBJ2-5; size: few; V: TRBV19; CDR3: CASSTGTEQETQYF; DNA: TGTGCCAGTAGTACCGGGACCGAGCAAGAGACCCAGTACTTC
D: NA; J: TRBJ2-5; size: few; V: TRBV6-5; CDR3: CASSYSWATLAEETQYF; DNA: TGTGCCAGCAGTTACTCGTGGGCGACTTTAGCGGAAGAGACCCAGTACTTC
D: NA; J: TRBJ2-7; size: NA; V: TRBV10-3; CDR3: CAILSSSYEQYF; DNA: TGTGCCATTCTTTCGAGCTCCTACGAGCAGTACTTC
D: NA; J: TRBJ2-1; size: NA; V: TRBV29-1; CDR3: CSVASLTLVDDQFF; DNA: TGCAGCGTTGCATCACTAACTCTTGTCGATGACCAGTTCTTC
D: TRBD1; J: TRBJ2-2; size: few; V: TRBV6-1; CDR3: CASSKMVQGPTGELFF; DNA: TGTGCCAGCAGTAAAATGGTACAGGGGCCGACCGGGGAGCTGTTTTTT
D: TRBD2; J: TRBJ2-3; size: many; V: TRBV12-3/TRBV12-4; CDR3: CASSFSSGRANTQYF; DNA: TGTGCCAGCAGTTTCTCTAGCGGGAGGGCGAATACGCAGTATTTT
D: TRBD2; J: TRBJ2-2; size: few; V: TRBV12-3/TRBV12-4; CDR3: CASRRAGAVTGELFF; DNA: TGTGCCAGCAGGAGAGCGGGGGCGGTCACCGGGGAGCTGTTTTTT
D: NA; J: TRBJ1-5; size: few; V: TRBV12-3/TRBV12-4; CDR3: CASRVGQPNQPQHF; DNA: TGTGCCAGCAGAGTCGGACAACCCAATCAGCCCCAGCATTTT
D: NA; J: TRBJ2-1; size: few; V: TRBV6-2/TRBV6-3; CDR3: CASSYGTSLDF; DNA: TGTGCCAGCAGTTACGGGACCTCCCTCGACTTC
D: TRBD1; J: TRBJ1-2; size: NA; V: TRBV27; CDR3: CASSGQGNNYGYTF; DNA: TGTGCCAGCAGTGGACAGGGAAATAACTATGGCTACACCTTC
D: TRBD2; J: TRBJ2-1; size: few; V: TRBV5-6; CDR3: CASSLSLAGLEQFF; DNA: TGTGCCAGCAGCTTGAGTCTAGCGGGCCTTGAGCAGTTCTTC
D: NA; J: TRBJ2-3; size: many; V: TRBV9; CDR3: CASSVDAGTSTDTQYF; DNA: TGTGCCAGCAGCGTAGATGCGGGGACCAGCACAGATACGCAGTATTTT
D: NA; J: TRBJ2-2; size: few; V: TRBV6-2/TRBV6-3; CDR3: CASSYARVTGELFF; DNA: TGTGCCAGCAGTTACGCTAGAGTCACCGGGGAGCTGTTTTTT
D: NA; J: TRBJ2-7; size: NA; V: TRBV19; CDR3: CASSIMSGESYEQYF; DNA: TGTGCCAGTAGTATAATGAGTGGGGAGTCCTACGAGCAGTACTTC
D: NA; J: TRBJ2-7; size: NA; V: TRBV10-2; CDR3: CASSENGAYEQYF; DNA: TGCGCCAGCAGTGAGAATGGGGCCTACGAGCAGTACTTC
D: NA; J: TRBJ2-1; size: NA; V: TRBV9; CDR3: CASSVVARDNEQFF; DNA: TGTGCCAGCAGCGTAGTCGCGCGGGACAATGAGCAGTTCTTC
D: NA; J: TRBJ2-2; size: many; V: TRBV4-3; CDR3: CASSHVPNTGELFF; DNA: TGCGCCAGCAGCCACGTGCCGAACACCGGGGAGCTGTTTTTT
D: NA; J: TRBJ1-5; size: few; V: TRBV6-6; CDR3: CASSYSGGDSPHF; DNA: TGTGCCAGCAGTTACTCGGGGGGGGACTCTCCGCATTTT
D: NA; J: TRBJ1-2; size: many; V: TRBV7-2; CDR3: CASSPPGRPYTF; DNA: TGTGCCAGCAGCCCGCCGGGACGCCCCTACACCTTC
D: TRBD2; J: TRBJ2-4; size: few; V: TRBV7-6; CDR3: CASSLTSGRANIQYF; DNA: TGTGCCAGCAGCTTGACTAGCGGGAGGGCAAACATTCAGTACTTC
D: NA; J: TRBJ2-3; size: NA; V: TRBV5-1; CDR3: CASSVLRDTNTDTQYF; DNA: TGCGCCAGCAGCGTACTCCGGGACACTAACACAGATACGCAGTATTTT